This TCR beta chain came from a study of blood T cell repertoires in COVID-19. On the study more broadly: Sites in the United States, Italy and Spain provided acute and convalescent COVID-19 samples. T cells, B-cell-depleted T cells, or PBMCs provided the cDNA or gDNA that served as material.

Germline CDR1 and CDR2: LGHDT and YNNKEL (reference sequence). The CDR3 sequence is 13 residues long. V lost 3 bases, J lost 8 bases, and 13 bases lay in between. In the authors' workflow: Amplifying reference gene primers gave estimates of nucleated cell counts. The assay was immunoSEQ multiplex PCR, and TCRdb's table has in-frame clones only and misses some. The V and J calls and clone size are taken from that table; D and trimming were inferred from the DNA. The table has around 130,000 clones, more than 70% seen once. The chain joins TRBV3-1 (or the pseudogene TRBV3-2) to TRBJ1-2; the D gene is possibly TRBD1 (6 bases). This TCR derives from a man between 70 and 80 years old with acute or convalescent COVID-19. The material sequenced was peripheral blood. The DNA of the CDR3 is TGTGCCAGCAGCCAGGGGGGGGCGTCCGGCTACACCTTC. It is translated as CASSQGGASGYTF.